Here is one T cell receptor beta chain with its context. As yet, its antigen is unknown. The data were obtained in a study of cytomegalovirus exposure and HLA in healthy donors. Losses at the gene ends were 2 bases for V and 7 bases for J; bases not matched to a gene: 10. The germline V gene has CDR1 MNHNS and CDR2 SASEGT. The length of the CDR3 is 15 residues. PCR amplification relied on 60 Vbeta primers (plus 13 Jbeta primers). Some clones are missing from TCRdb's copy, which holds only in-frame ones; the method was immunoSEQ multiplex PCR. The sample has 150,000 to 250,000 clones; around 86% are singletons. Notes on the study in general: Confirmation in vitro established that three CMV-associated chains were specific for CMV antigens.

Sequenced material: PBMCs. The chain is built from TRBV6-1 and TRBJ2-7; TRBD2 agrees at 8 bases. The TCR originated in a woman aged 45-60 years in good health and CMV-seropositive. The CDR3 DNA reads TGTGCCAGCAGTGAAATGGCCATCGGGGGGGAGGAGCAGTACTTC. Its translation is CASSEMAIGGEEQYF.